This is a list of T cell receptor beta chains from one sample in a study of blood T cell repertoires in COVID-19. The repertoire was sequenced with immunoSEQ multiplex PCR; TCRdb's copy has only in-frame clones and lacks some. The repertoire holds about 58,000 clones, with approximately 91% as singletons. Sequenced input: peripheral blood. The receptors here all came from a woman in her sixties or seventies with active COVID-19. CDR3s include the opening cysteine and the closing phenylalanine or tryptophan. D genes are given only for firm matches. Some rows mark clone size as missing; the rest say once, few, many or name a class of expanded clone.

TRBJ2-2	TRBV27	-	TRBD2	CASSLSSGRGPGELFF	TGTGCCAGCAGTTTATCCTCCGGGAGGGGACCCGGGGAGCTGTTTTTT
TRBJ1-1	TRBV18	-	-	CASSPPAGVTEAFF	TGTGCCAGCTCACCCCCCGCAGGGGTCACTGAAGCTTTCTTT
TRBJ1-1	TRBV27	-	-	CASSPGNTEAFF	TGTGCCAGCAGCCCGGGAAACACTGAAGCTTTCTTT
TRBJ2-1	TRBV2	once	TRBD2	CASSGLVAEQFF	TGTGCCAGCAGCGGACTAGTGGCTGAGCAGTTCTTC
TRBJ1-2	TRBV21-1	-	-	CASSKLTGAGYTF	TGTGCCAGCAGCAAATTAACAGGGGCTGGCTACACCTTC
TRBJ2-2	TRBV5-1	once	TRBD2	CASSLSGFGELFF	TGCGCCAGCAGCCTTAGCGGGTTCGGGGAGCTGTTTTTT
TRBJ2-3	TRBV7-8	-	-	CASSLRAFADTQYF	TGTGCCAGCAGCTTAAGAGCGTTCGCAGATACGCAGTATTTT
TRBJ2-1	TRBV5-4	-	TRBD2	CASSRGGAGSYNEQFF	TGTGCCAGCAGCCGGGGGGGTGCTGGCTCCTACAATGAGCAGTTCTTC
TRBJ1-2	TRBV6-5	-	-	CASSYLEGAYGYTF	TGTGCCAGCAGTTACTTAGAGGGTGCCTATGGCTACACCTTC
TRBJ1-1	TRBV18	-	TRBD1	CASSPNRGYGTEAFF	TGTGCCAGCTCACCCAACAGGGGGTACGGCACTGAAGCTTTCTTT
TRBJ1-4	TRBV29-1	-	-	CSVGRGTATNEKLFF	TGCAGCGTTGGGAGGGGAACTGCAACTAATGAAAAACTGTTTTTT
TRBJ2-7	TRBV7-8	-	TRBD1	CASSLGRTGQSEQYF	TGTGCCAGCAGCTTAGGGCGGACAGGCCAAAGCGAGCAGTACTTC
TRBJ2-3	TRBV7-2	-	TRBD2	CASSQSLADADTQYF	TGTGCCAGCAGCCAGAGCCTAGCGGACGCAGATACGCAGTATTTT
TRBJ1-6	TRBV4-1	-	-	CASSQDRSGPYSPLHF	TGCGCCAGCAGCCAAGATAGGTCAGGGCCCTATTCACCCCTCCACTTT
TRBJ2-1	TRBV14	-	-	CASSQDIASYNEQFF	TGTGCCAGCAGCCAAGATATCGCGTCCTACAATGAGCAGTTCTTC
TRBJ2-2	TRBV12-5	-	TRBD1	CASGLVGTGNTGELFF	TGTGCTAGTGGTTTGGTCGGGACAGGGAACACCGGGGAGCTGTTTTTT
TRBJ1-1	TRBV15	-	-	CATSRSTLNTEAFF	TGTGCCACCAGCAGGTCGACTCTGAACACTGAAGCTTTCTTT
TRBJ2-5	TRBV5-1	-	TRBD2	CASSSGEAGGIETQYF	TGCGCCAGCAGCTCCGGCGAAGCCGGGGGGATAGAGACCCAGTACTTC
TRBJ2-1	TRBV18	-	-	CASSPAGSYNEQFF	TGTGCCAGCTCACCGGCCGGGTCCTACAATGAGCAGTTCTTC
TRBJ1-1	TRBV29-1	-	-	CSVRQVNTEAFF	TGCAGCGTTCGGCAGGTGAACACTGAAGCTTTCTTT
TRBJ1-2	TRBV27	-	-	CASSLVGGASRYTF	TGTGCCAGCAGTTTAGTTGGGGGCGCCTCCCGCTACACCTTC
TRBJ1-5	TRBV2	once	-	CASSEARSQPQHF	TGTGCCAGCAGTGAAGCGCGGAGTCAGCCCCAGCATTTT
TRBJ1-6	TRBV5-6	-	-	CASSLGLGLGYSPLHF	TGTGCCAGCAGCTTGGGGCTGGGGCTCGGCTATTCACCCCTCCACTTT
TRBJ1-6	TRBV5-1	-	-	CASSLAGNSPLHF	TGCGCCAGCAGCTTAGCGGGGAATTCACCCCTCCACTTT
TRBJ1-5	TRBV24-1	-	-	CATSYSNQPQHF	TGTGCCACCAGTTATAGCAATCAGCCCCAGCATTTT
TRBJ1-4	TRBV15	-	TRBD1	CATSRDAGQAHEKLFF	TGTGCCACCAGCAGAGATGCGGGACAGGCTCATGAAAAACTGTTTTTT
TRBJ2-5	TRBV7-3	-	TRBD2	CASSTLAGPQETQYF	TGTGCCAGCAGCACCCTAGCGGGGCCACAAGAGACCCAGTACTTC
TRBJ1-5	TRBV6-5	-	TRBD1	CASRGQGKQPQHF	TGTGCCAGCAGAGGACAGGGGAAACAGCCCCAGCATTTT
TRBJ2-2	TRBV3-1/TRBV3-2	-	-	CASSQGRSGIGELFF	TGTGCCAGCAGCCAAGGTCGTAGCGGCATTGGGGAGCTGTTTTTT
TRBJ2-2	TRBV5-1	-	TRBD1	CASSSRTGKYGELFF	TGCGCCAGCAGCTCCCGGACAGGGAAGTACGGGGAGCTGTTTTTT
TRBJ2-6	TRBV5-1	-	-	CASSTDVISGANVLTF	TGCGCCAGCAGCACAGACGTAATCTCTGGGGCCAACGTCCTGACTTTC
TRBJ2-2	TRBV2	-	TRBD2	CASSYTSGGYVSGELFF	TGTGCCAGCAGCTATACTAGCGGGGGTTACGTTTCCGGGGAGCTGTTTTTT
TRBJ1-4	TRBV3-1/TRBV3-2	-	TRBD1	CASSPRDRREKLFF	TGTGCCAGCAGCCCAAGGGACAGGCGTGAAAAACTGTTTTTT
TRBJ1-2	TRBV11-1	-	-	CASSLEDSLRRGYTF	TGTGCCAGCAGCTTAGAGGACAGCTTAAGACGTGGCTACACCTTC
TRBJ1-1	TRBV5-1	-	-	CASSLVLETEAFF	TGCGCCAGCAGCTTGGTTCTGGAGACTGAAGCTTTCTTT
TRBJ2-5	TRBV29-1	once	-	CSVAQSPSGEETQYF	TGCAGCGTTGCCCAGTCCCCCTCGGGGGAGGAGACCCAGTACTTC
TRBJ1-2	TRBV29-1	-	-	CSVGQVDGYTF	TGCAGCGTTGGTCAGGTGGATGGCTACACCTTC
TRBJ1-4	TRBV3-1/TRBV3-2	-	TRBD1	CASSPRDRVRGEKLFF	TGTGCCAGCAGCCCTAGGGACAGGGTGAGGGGTGAAAAACTGTTTTTT
TRBJ2-3	TRBV21-1	-	-	CASSTPGAGTSTDTQYF	TGTGCCAGCAGCACCCCAGGAGCGGGGACTAGCACAGATACGCAGTATTTT
TRBJ2-2	TRBV6-5	-	-	CASSYREAGELFF	TGTGCCAGCAGCTACAGGGAGGCCGGGGAGCTGTTTTTT
TRBJ2-5	TRBV19	-	-	CASSIPAGETQYF	TGTGCCAGTAGTATCCCCGCAGGAGAGACCCAGTACTTC
TRBJ1-1	TRBV4-1	-	-	CASSQDPGAEAFF	TGCGCCAGCAGCCAAGACCCGGGTGCTGAAGCTTTCTTT
TRBJ2-5	TRBV9	-	TRBD2	CASSVGGLAGGLETQYF	TGTGCCAGCAGCGTAGGCGGACTAGCGGGGGGGCTGGAGACCCAGTACTTC
TRBJ2-3	TRBV29-1	-	-	CSVAPGTSTDTQYF	TGCAGCGTCGCACCCGGGACTAGCACAGATACGCAGTATTTT
TRBJ2-1	TRBV3-1/TRBV3-2	-	-	CASSQTKNEQFF	TGTGCCAGCAGCCAGACTAAGAATGAGCAGTTCTTC
TRBJ2-3	TRBV20-1	-	-	CSPLRTDTQYF	TGCAGTCCTCTCCGCACAGATACGCAGTATTTT
TRBJ2-7	TRBV30	once	-	CAWSPGTAYEQYF	TGTGCCTGGAGTCCTGGTACTGCCTACGAGCAGTACTTC
TRBJ1-5	TRBV7-9	-	-	CASSLAGGSNQPQHF	TGTGCCAGCAGCTTAGCCGGCGGTAGCAATCAGCCCCAGCATTTT
TRBJ1-2	TRBV7-8	-	-	CASSLEERDYGYTF	TGTGCCAGCAGCTTGGAGGAGAGGGACTATGGCTACACCTTC
TRBJ2-7	TRBV6-2/TRBV6-3	once	-	CASSYSSTGYEQYF	TGTGCCAGCAGTTACTCGTCTACAGGCTACGAGCAGTACTTC
TRBJ1-6	TRBV9	-	-	CASSVEGYSPLHF	TGTGCCAGCAGCGTAGAGGGGTATTCACCCCTCCACTTT